One and the same sample provided the 4 T cell receptor beta chains below, sequenced in a study of shared clonotypes between healthy human individuals. The data were produced by immunoSEQ multiplex PCR, yet TCRdb's version contains in-frame clones alone and is incomplete. The repertoire holds approximately 330,000 clones, with about 70% as singletons. Material for sequencing was memory CD4+ T cells sorted from blood. Subset reported: CD45RA-negative fraction. These receptors were obtained from a man aged 30-40 years in good health.

CDR3 sequence (DNA): TGTGCCAGCAGTTTTCCGGACAGGGAACATGAGCAGTTCTTC. Amino acid sequence: CASSFPDREHEQFF. The chain couples TRBV5-6 to TRBJ2-1; 8 positions match TRBD1. CDR1 is SGHDT and CDR2 is YYEEEE in the germline V gene. V dropped 5 bases and J dropped 8; count of bases not matched to a gene: 9. This CDR3 is 14 amino acids long.

This clone was counted between two and nine times. This chain joins TRBV4-3 and TRBJ2-1, with D possibly being TRBD2 (5 bases). Germline CDR1 LGHNA, CDR2 YSLEER. Trimming cost V 0 bases and J 3 bases, with 15 bases left between them. The CDR3 is made up of 17 amino acids. The DNA for the CDR3 is TGCGCCAGCAGCCAAGAGGTCCCGGGAAGGAACTACAATGAGCAGTTCTTC. It encodes CASSQEVPGRNYNEQFF.

The V and J genes are TRBV2 and TRBJ1-5; 9 bases are a match to TRBD1. This CDR3 has 15 residues. Germline V gene lookup returns CDR1 SNHLY and CDR2 FYNNEI. Trimming cost V 6 bases and J 5 bases; bases outside gene matches: 8. CDR3 protein: CASRALQGADQPQHF. The DNA of the CDR3 is TGTGCCAGCAGGGCGTTACAGGGGGCTGATCAGCCCCAGCATTTT.

The chain couples TRBV7-9 to TRBJ2-7, with TRBD2 matching over 7 bases. Germline V lookup: CDR1 SEHNR, CDR2 FQNEAQ (reference sequence). The CDR3 runs to 15 residues. V was clipped by 6 bases and J by 4 bases; unmatched bases: 12. In DNA form, the CDR3 reads TGTGCCAGCAGTCACCGGGACTATCCTAATTACGAGCAGTACTTC. It is translated as CASSHRDYPNYEQYF.